The source of this T cell receptor (beta chain) is a study of shared clonotypes between healthy human individuals. Turning to the study itself: Researchers assigned three CD4 naive, three CD4 memory, two CD8 naive and one CD8 memory plate to each donor. General study points: Non-shared clonotypes were found to have lower generation probabilities than the clonotypes that were shared by all four of the sorted-subset donors.

Germline V lookup: CDR1 MNHEY, CDR2 SMNVEV (reference sequence). The V end lost 5 bases, the J end lost 0 bases, and 8 bases lay between the germline ends. The CDR3 totals 13 residues. With CCR7-negative CD45RA+ TemRA cells, CD45RO+ cells were combined in CD8 memory. Notes on this clone: Its antigen remains unknown. Other DNA sequences of this sample code for an identical CDR3.

TCRdb's copy holds only in-frame clones and misses some; the assay was immunoSEQ multiplex PCR. The table includes roughly 720,000 clones, 90% detected once. The rearrangement uses TRBV27 and TRBJ2-7, with a tentative D call TRBD2 (6 bases). Material for sequencing was memory CD8+ T cells from PBMCs. This sample's subset: CD45RO+ cells pooled with CCR7-negative TemRA cells. The receptor's source is a man between 18 and 35 years old in good health. Some clones in this sample may be carry-over from other donors' samples. The CDR3 is CASSLTSSYEQYF. The CDR3 DNA is TGTGCCAGCAGTCTGACTAGCTCCTACGAGCAGTACTTC.